These 26 T cell receptor beta chains came from one sample sequenced in a study of blood T cell repertoires in COVID-19. The assay was immunoSEQ multiplex PCR, and TCRdb's table has in-frame clones only and misses some. Seen here are approximately 140,000 clones, about 87% observed once, and the top ten hold about 6.5%. The sample comprised peripheral blood. The receptors come from an older man with acute or convalescent COVID-19.

This chain uses TRBV5-1 with TRBJ2-7, with 13 positions matching TRBD2. This CDR3 contains 15 residues. V shed 6 bases, J shed 6 bases, and the junction held 9 bases outside the gene matches. Germline-derived CDR1 and CDR2 are SGHRS and YFSETQ. CDR3 nucleotide sequence: TGCGCCAGCACTGCACTAGCGGGGGGGCCCGGCGAGCAGTACTTC. It yields the protein CASTALAGGPGEQYF.

This chain joins TRBV28 and TRBJ1-3, with D possibly TRBD1 on 6 matching bases. Trimming left V 1 base short and J 0 bases short, with 10 bases between. The germline V gene encodes CDR1 MDHEN and CDR2 SYDVKM. The CDR3 loop spans 16 amino acids. The CDR3 here is CASSLSTGNSGNTIYF. The CDR3 DNA is TGTGCCAGCAGTTTATCAACAGGGAACTCTGGAAACACCATATATTTT.

This chain uses TRBV6-5 with TRBJ1-6; D is undetermined. Trimming took off 7 bases at V and 6 bases at J, with 10 bases between the two ends. Germline CDR1 and CDR2: MNHEY and SVGAGI. CDR3 size: 13 residues. The CDR3 DNA sequence: TGTGCCAGCACGTACGGGGTTAATTCACCCCTCCACTTT. This gives the protein CASTYGVNSPLHF.

The V call is TRBV27, the J call TRBJ2-7, with 9 bases aligning to TRBD1. V lost 6 bases and J lost 7; bases outside the gene matches: 7. Germline V gene sequence: CDR1 MNHEY, CDR2 SMNVEV (reference sequence). The CDR3 covers 13 residues. The DNA for the CDR3 is TGTGCCAGCAGCCGGGACAGGGCATCGGAGCAGTACTTC. This gives the protein CASSRDRASEQYF.

This rearrangement joins TRBV28 to TRBJ1-5; D is perhaps TRBD1 (6 bases). V lost 7 bases and J 0 bases, leaving 13 bases between the germline ends. This CDR3 region has 15 residues. Germline V gene data show CDR1 as MDHEN and CDR2 as SYDVKM. The CDR3 loop reads CASNRQANSNQPQHF. The CDR3 nucleotides read TGTGCCAGCAACCGACAGGCGAATAGCAATCAGCCCCAGCATTTT.

A note on this clone: Other DNA sequences of this sample code for an identical CDR3. The V call is TRBV11-2, the J call TRBJ1-1; TRBD1 matches 8 bases. This CDR3 spans 14 amino acids. Germline assignment: CDR1 SGHAT and CDR2 FQNNGV. V trimming: 5 bases; J trimming: 2 bases; junction bases outside the gene matches: 4. The CDR3 DNA is TGTGCCAGCAGCCTAGGACAGGGAAACACTGAAGCTTTCTTT. This encodes CASSLGQGNTEAFF.

The rearrangement uses TRBV15 and TRBJ2-3; 8 bases are a match to TRBD1. The CDR3 is 19 residues long. CDR1 is LNHNV and CDR2 is YYDKDF in the germline V gene (reference sequence). The V gene end was trimmed by 0 bases and the J gene end by 2 bases; junction bases not matched to a gene: 13. CDR3 coding DNA: TGTGCCACCAGCAGAGATTCGGGACAGGCTACCTATTTCACAGATACGCAGTATTTT. It codes for CATSRDSGQATYFTDTQYF.

About this clone: The sample has other DNA sequences that encode this CDR3 too. The CDR3 reads CASRPGGSYEQYF. The CDR3 nucleotides are TGTGCCAGCAGACCAGGGGGCTCCTACGAGCAGTACTTC. The rearrangement links TRBV28 to TRBJ2-7; 7 bases are a match to TRBD1. CDR1 is MDHEN, CDR2 SYDVKM, per germline. The trim removed 6 bases at V and 0 bases at J, leaving 2 bases unmatched. The CDR3 totals 13 residues.

The chain recombines TRBV5-1 with TRBJ1-4; D is possibly TRBD1 (5 bases). The CDR3 extends over 13 amino acids. Germline-derived CDR1 and CDR2 are SGHRS and YFSETQ. V was pared by 1 base and J by 7 bases, with 8 bases between. CDR3 nucleotides: TGCGCCAGCAGCTTGACAAGGGGTGAAAAACTGTTTTTT. This translates into CASSLTRGEKLFF.

This clone was observed a single time. This sequence joins TRBV6-4 and TRBJ1-2; D ambiguous. Trimming shortened V by 6 bases and J by 6 bases, and 14 bases separated the two germline ends. The CDR3 totals 13 residues. Germline CDR1 MRHNA, CDR2 SNTAGT. The CDR3 nucleotides are TGTGCCAGCAGCGCCGCGGGGAACGATGGCTACACCTTC. Translation: CASSAAGNDGYTF.

This chain's CDR3 is CASSSSTGNYEQYF. CDR3 bases: TGTGCCAGCAGCTCTTCTACAGGGAACTACGAGCAGTACTTC. The rearrangement links TRBV11-2 to TRBJ2-7, with D possibly being TRBD1 (6 bases). Per the germline V gene, CDR1 is SGHAT and CDR2 is FQNNGV. This CDR3 comprises 14 residues. With 4 bases removed from V and 3 bases from J, the gap between germline ends came to 13 bases.

The gene calls are TRBV7-9 and TRBJ2-5; 7 bases are shared with TRBD2. Trimming at V came to 3 bases and at J to 3 bases, leaving 4 bases not matched to a gene. The length of the CDR3 is 14 residues. CDR1 and CDR2 from the germline V gene are SEHNR and FQNEAQ (reference sequence). CDR3 amino acids: CASSFLGGEETQYF. DNA for the CDR3: TGTGCCAGCAGCTTCTTGGGAGGGGAAGAGACCCAGTACTTC.

The gene calls are TRBV27 and TRBJ1-5; D call uncertain. The CDR3 has 13 amino acids. V gave up 5 bases and J gave up 11 bases, with 16 bases separating them. Per germline, CDR1 MNHEY and CDR2 SMNVEV (reference sequence). The CDR3 nucleotides read TGTGCCAGCAGTCTCCAGGAAGGAGGGACCCAGCATTTT. This sequence encodes CASSLQEGGTQHF.

The rearrangement uses TRBV7-2 and TRBJ2-2; TRBD2 agrees at 8 bases. Germline V CDR1 and CDR2: SGHTA, FQGNSA. CDR3 length: 14 residues. With V trimmed by 2 bases and J by 9 bases, 5 bases remained unmatched. The CDR3 coding sequence is TGTGCCAGCAGCTTACCAGCGGGAGTTCGGGAGCTGTTTTTT. It specifies CASSLPAGVRELFF.

The chain carries TRBV28 and TRBJ1-5, with a possible D match to TRBD1 (5 bases). Trimming left V 1 base short and J 7 bases short, with 14 bases between. Germline lookup yields CDR1 MDHEN and CDR2 SYDVKM. The CDR3 is made up of 15 amino acids. DNA for the CDR3: TGTGCCAGCAGTTTATTTGCAGGGTATGGGCAGCCCCAGCATTTT. It yields the protein CASSLFAGYGQPQHF.

The V gene is TRBV6-4, the J gene TRBJ2-1, with 9 bases matching TRBD2. Germline V lookup: CDR1 MRHNA, CDR2 SNTAGT. V shed 6 bases and J 4 bases; nucleotides not matched to a gene: 7. The length of the CDR3 is 15 residues. The CDR3 sequence: CASSKSGGPYNEQFF. CDR3 nucleotide sequence: TGTGCCAGCAGCAAAAGCGGGGGGCCGTACAATGAGCAGTTCTTC.

This chain uses TRBV19 with TRBJ2-1, with 13 bases fitting TRBD2. Germline V gene lookup returns CDR1 LNHDA and CDR2 SQIVND (reference sequence). The CDR3 extends over 15 amino acids. V was clipped by 5 bases and J by 12 bases; unmatched bases: 10. In nucleotides, the CDR3 is TGTGCCAGTAGTTCCGGACTAGCGGGAGTTGGAGGGCAGTTCTTC. Amino acid sequence: CASSSGLAGVGGQFF.

The rearrangement links TRBV3-1 (or the pseudogene TRBV3-2) to TRBJ2-5; 10 bases align to TRBD2. The germline gives CDR1 LGHDT, CDR2 YNNKEL (reference sequence). The V gene end was trimmed by 1 base and the J gene end by 5 bases; junction bases not matched to a gene: 7. CDR3 length equals 16 residues. This chain's CDR3 is CASSQVMGLATETQYF. The CDR3 nucleotides are TGTGCCAGCAGCCAAGTCATGGGACTAGCGACCGAGACCCAGTACTTC.

The chain links TRBV3-1 (or the pseudogene TRBV3-2) to TRBJ2-2; D is unclear. V shed 1 base and J shed 0 bases, with 9 bases lying between them. The CDR3 extends over 16 amino acids. Per germline, CDR1 LGHDT and CDR2 YNNKEL (reference sequence). In DNA form, the CDR3 reads TGTGCCAGCAGCCAAGGTAATCCCGCGAACACCGGGGAGCTGTTTTTT. The encoded protein is CASSQGNPANTGELFF.

The gene calls are TRBV6-4 and TRBJ2-2, with TRBD1 matching over 8 bases. With V trimmed by 3 bases and J by 1 base, 7 bases remained unmatched. The CDR3 contains 17 residues. Germline V CDR1 and CDR2: MRHNA, SNTAGT. The CDR3, as DNA: TGTGCCAGCAGTGAATCGTTTGGGACAGGGAACACCGGGGAGCTGTTTTTT. Its protein product is CASSESFGTGNTGELFF.

The chain carries TRBV12-3 or TRBV12-4 and TRBJ2-7, with 8 bases aligning to TRBD1. The length of the CDR3 is 13 residues. The J segment lost 12 bases and the V segment lost 5 bases, leaving 12 bases of the junction unmatched. CDR3: CASSEAATGTGYF. The CDR3 nucleotides are TGTGCCAGCAGTGAAGCCGCGACCGGGACAGGGTACTTC.

The J gene is TRBJ1-3, the V gene TRBV11-2, with D unresolved. The CDR3 spans 16 residues. Trimming took off 0 bases at V and 3 bases at J, with 12 bases between the two ends. The germline V gene has CDR1 SGHAT and CDR2 FQNNGV. CDR3: CASSLEGSYLGNTIYF. The CDR3, as DNA: TGTGCCAGCAGCTTAGAGGGCAGCTATCTTGGAAACACCATATATTTT.

The genes are TRBV30 and TRBJ2-3, with D hard to call. The germline V gene encodes CDR1 GTSNPN and CDR2 SVGIG (reference sequence). CDR3 size: 14 residues. Trimming shortened V by 2 bases and J by 2 bases, and 11 bases separated the two germline ends. The CDR3 region is CAWSTLQITDTQYF. The CDR3 DNA follows: TGTGCCTGGAGTACCCTCCAGATCACAGATACGCAGTATTTT.

The CDR3 DNA reads TGTGCCAGCAGCTTCGCAGGCCTGAGAGGGACTGAAGCTTTCTTT. This sequence encodes CASSFAGLRGTEAFF. The chain employs TRBV7-9 and TRBJ1-1; D is ambiguous. V lost 3 bases and J lost 5, with 16 bases in between. Looked up from germline, CDR1 is SEHNR and CDR2 is FQNEAQ (reference sequence). The CDR3 sequence is 15 residues long.

The chain combines TRBV9 with TRBJ1-1; D gene ambiguous. Per germline, CDR1 SGDLS and CDR2 YYNGEE. Trimming took 4 bases from V and 3 from J, leaving 16 bases between them. The CDR3 runs 15 residues. CDR3 DNA: TGTGCCAGCAGCAATCACCCCGGGGTTCACACTGAAGCTTTCTTT. Translating it yields CASSNHPGVHTEAFF.

V usage is TRBV3-1 (or the pseudogene TRBV3-2) and J usage is TRBJ2-1; tentatively, D is TRBD2 (5 bases). This CDR3 spans 13 amino acids. From germline, CDR1 is LGHDT and CDR2 YNNKEL (reference sequence). V was shortened by 4 bases and J by 3 bases, with 7 bases between the two germline ends. The CDR3 region is CASSPGLYNEQFF. As DNA, the CDR3 is TGTGCCAGCAGCCCCGGACTCTACAATGAGCAGTTCTTC.